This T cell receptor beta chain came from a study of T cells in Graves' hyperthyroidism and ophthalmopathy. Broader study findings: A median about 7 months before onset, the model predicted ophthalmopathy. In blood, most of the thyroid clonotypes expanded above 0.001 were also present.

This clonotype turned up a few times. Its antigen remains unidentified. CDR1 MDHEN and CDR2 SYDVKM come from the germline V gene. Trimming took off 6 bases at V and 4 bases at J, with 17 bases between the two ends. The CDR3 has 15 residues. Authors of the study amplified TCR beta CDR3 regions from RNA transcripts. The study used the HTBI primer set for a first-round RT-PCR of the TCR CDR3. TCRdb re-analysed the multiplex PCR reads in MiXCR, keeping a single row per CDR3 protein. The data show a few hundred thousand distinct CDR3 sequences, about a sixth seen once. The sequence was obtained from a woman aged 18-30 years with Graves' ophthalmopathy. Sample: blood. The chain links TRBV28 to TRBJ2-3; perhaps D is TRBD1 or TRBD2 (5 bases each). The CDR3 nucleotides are TGTGCCAGCAGCGAGCTGGGGGAGTGGCCAGATACGCAGTATTTT. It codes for CASSELGEWPDTQYF. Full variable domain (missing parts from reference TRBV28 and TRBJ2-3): DVKVTQSSRYLVKRTGEKVFLECVQDMDHENMFWYRQDPGLGLRLIYFSYDVKMKEKGDIPEGYSVSREKKERFSLILESASTNQTSMYLCASSELGEWPDTQYFGPGTRLTVL.